This T cell receptor (beta chain) derives from a study of shared clonotypes between healthy human individuals. The protocol was immunoSEQ multiplex PCR, while the TCRdb copy is restricted to in-frame clones and leaves out a portion. This table holds some 1,600,000 clones, 95% to 99% found once. CDR1 and CDR2 (germline): PRHDT, FYEKMQ (reference sequence). Trimming left V 3 bases short and J 4 bases short, with 10 bases between. This CDR3 contains 14 residues. Sequences were obtained from naive CD4+ T cells sorted from blood. As to subset: CD45RA+ positively selected. The gene calls are TRBV13 and TRBJ1-3; tentatively, D is TRBD1 (5 bases). The source is a man aged 25 to 40 in good health. Written as DNA, the CDR3 is TGTGCCAGCAGCTTGGGCAGGGCGGGAAACACCATATATTTT. The encoded protein is CASSLGRAGNTIYF.